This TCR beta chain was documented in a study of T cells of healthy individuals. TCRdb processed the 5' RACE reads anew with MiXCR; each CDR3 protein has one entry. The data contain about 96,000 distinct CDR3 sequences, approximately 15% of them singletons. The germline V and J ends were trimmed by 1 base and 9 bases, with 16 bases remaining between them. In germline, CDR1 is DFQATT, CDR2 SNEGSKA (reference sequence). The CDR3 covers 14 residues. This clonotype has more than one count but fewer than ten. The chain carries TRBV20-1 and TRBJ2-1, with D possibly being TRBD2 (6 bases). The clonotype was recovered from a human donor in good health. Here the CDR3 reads CSARGSGGVSEQFF. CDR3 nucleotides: TGCAGTGCTAGAGGCTCCGGGGGAGTAAGTGAGCAGTTCTTC.